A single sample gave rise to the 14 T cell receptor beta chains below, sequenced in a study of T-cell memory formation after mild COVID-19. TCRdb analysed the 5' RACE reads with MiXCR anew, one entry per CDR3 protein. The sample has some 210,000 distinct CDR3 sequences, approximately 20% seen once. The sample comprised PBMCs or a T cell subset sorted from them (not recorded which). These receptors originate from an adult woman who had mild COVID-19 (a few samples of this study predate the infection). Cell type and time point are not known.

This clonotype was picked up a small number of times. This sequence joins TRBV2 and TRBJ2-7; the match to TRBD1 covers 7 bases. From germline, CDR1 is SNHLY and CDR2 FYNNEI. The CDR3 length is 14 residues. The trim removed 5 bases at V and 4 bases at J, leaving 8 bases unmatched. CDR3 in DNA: TGTGCCAGCAGTACCCGACAGGGAGCTTACGAGCAGTACTTC. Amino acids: CASSTRQGAYEQYF.

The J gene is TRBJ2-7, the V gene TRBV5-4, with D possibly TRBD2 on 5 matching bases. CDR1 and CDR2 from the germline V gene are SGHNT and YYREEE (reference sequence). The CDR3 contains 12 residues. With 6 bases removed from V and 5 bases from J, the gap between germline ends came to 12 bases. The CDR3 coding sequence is TGTGCCAGCAACTCGGGGATGAACGAGCAGTACTTC. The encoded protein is CASNSGMNEQYF.

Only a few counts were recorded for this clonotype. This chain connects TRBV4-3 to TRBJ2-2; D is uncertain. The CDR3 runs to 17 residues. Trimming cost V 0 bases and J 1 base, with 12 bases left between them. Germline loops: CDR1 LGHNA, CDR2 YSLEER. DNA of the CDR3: TGCGCCAGCAGCCAAGAAGCTGACGCGATGAACACCGGGGAGCTGTTTTTT. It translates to CASSQEADAMNTGELFF.

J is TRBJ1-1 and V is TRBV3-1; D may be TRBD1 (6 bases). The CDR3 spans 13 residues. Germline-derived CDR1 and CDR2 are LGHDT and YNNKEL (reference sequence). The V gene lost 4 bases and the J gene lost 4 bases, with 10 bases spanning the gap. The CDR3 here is CASSRIQGTEAFF. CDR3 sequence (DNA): TGTGCCAGCAGCCGGATACAGGGCACTGAAGCTTTCTTT.

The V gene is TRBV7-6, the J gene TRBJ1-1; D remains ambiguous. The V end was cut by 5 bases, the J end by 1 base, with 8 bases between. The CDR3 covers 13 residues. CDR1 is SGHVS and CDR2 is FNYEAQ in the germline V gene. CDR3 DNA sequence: TGTGCCAGCAGCGTTACAGCGAACACTGAAGCTTTCTTT. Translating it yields CASSVTANTEAFF.

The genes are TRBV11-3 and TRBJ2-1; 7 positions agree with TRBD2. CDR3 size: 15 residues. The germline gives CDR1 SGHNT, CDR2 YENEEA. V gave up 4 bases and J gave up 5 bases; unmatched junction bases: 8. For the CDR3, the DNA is TGTGCCAGCAGCTCCGCGGGGGTCGTCCACAATGAGCAGTTCTTC. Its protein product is CASSSAGVVHNEQFF.

The CDR3 sequence: CSVGGSGRSDSYEQYF. CDR3 in DNA: TGCAGCGTGGGTGGTAGCGGGAGGTCCGACTCCTACGAGCAGTACTTC. V usage is TRBV29-1 and J usage is TRBJ2-7; TRBD2 agrees at 10 bases. Losses at the gene ends were 6 bases for V and 0 bases for J; bases not matched to a gene: 11. The germline V gene encodes CDR1 SQVTM and CDR2 ANQGSEA. The CDR3 has 16 amino acids.

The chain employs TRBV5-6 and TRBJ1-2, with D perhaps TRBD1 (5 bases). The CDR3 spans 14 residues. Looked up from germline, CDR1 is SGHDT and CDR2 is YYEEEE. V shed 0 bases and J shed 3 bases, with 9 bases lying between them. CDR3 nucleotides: TGTGCCAGCAGCTTGGCAGGGACCCACTATGGCTACACCTTC. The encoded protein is CASSLAGTHYGYTF.

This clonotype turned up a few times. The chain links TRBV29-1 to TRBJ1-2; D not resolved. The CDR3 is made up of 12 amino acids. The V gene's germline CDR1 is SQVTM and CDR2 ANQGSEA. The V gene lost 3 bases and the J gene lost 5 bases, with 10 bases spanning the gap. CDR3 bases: TGCAGCGTTGAGCTAGCAAGATATGGCTACACCTTC. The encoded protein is CSVELARYGYTF.

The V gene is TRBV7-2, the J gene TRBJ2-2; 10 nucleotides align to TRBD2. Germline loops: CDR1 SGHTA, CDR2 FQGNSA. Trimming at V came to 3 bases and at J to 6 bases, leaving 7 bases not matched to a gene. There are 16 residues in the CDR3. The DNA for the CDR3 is TGTGCCAGCAGCTTTTTGGCTAGCGGGAGCCCCGGGGAGCTGTTTTTT. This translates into CASSFLASGSPGELFF.

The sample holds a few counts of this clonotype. The CDR3 region is CASSEAGSAHEKLFF. CDR3 coding DNA: TGTGCCAGCAGTGAAGCGGGGTCAGCGCATGAAAAACTGTTTTTT. The V gene is TRBV6-1, the J gene TRBJ1-4; no clear D gene. V lost 0 bases and J 6 bases, leaving 11 bases between the germline ends. This CDR3 spans 15 amino acids. Germline-derived CDR1 and CDR2 are MNHNS and SASEGT.

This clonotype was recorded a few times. CDR3: CASSPNAAASGANVLTF. The CDR3 region has the DNA TGTGCCAGCAGTCCCAACGCGGCAGCCTCTGGGGCCAACGTCCTGACTTTC. The rearrangement joins TRBV7-8 to TRBJ2-6; D not resolved. V lost 6 bases and J 0 bases, leaving 15 bases between the germline ends. The CDR3 has 17 amino acids. Germline V gives CDR1 SGHVS, CDR2 FQNEAQ.

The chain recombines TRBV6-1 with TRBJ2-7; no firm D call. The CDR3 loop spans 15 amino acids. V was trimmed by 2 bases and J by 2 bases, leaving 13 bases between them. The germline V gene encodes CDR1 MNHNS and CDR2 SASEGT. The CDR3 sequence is CASSEFPTRAYEQYF. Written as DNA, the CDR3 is TGTGCCAGCAGTGAATTCCCCACGCGAGCCTACGAGCAGTACTTC.

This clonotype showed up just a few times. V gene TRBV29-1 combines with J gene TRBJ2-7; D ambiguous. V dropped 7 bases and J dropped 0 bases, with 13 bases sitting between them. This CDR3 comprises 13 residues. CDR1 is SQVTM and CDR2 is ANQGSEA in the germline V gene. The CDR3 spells CSGINTLSYEQYF. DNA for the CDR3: TGCAGCGGCATCAACACCCTCTCCTACGAGCAGTACTTC.